This T cell receptor (beta chain) was sequenced during a study of immune cell composition in non-small cell lung cancer. Generated by immunoSEQ multiplex PCR, the TCRdb table keeps only in-frame clones and is missing some. Here the sample spans approximately 2,500 clones, more than 65% being singletons. The normal lung sample lay at least 3 cm, and maximally far, from the tumour. The germline V gene encodes CDR1 LNHNV and CDR2 YYDKDF (reference sequence). Trimming took 0 bases from V and 5 from J, leaving 8 bases between them. The CDR3 runs 14 residues. Study-wide findings and caveats: Adenocarcinomas with higher top tumour-associated clone frequency had more reactive TILs.

Points on this clone: Its antigen is still unknown.

The material sequenced was non-adjacent lung tissue. The chain couples TRBV15 to TRBJ2-1, with D perhaps TRBD2 (6 bases). The origin of this receptor is a human donor with non-small cell lung cancer. The CDR3 is CATSRDGGNNEQFF. The CDR3 nucleotides read TGTGCCACCAGCAGAGATGGGGGGAACAATGAGCAGTTCTTC.